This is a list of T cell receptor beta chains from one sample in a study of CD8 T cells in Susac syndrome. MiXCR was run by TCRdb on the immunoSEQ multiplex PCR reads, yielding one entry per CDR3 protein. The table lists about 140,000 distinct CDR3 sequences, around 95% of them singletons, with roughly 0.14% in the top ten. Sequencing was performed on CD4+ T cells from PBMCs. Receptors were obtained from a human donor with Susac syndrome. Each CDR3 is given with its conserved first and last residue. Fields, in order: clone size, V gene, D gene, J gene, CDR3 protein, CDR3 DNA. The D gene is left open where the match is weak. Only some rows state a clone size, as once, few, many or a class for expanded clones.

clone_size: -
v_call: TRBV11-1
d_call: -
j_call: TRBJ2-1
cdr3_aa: CASSIGTTPSYNEQFF
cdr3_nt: TGTGCCAGCAGTATAGGGACGACTCCCTCCTACAATGAGCAGTTCTTC

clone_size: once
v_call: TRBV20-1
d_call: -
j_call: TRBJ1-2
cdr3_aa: CSARNRDGEGGYTF
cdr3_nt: TGCAGTGCCCGAAACCGGGACGGGGAAGGTGGCTACACCTTC

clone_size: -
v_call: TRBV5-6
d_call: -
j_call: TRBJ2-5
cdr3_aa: CASSLVGREDETQYF
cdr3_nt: TGTGCCAGCAGCTTGGTGGGCAGGGAGGACGAGACCCAGTACTTC

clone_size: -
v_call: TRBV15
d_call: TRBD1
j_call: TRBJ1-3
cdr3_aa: CATSKGQQFSGNTIYF
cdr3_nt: TGTGCCACCAGCAAGGGACAGCAATTCTCTGGAAACACCATATATTTT

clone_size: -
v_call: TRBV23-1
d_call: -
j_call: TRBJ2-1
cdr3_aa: CASSRDSPWNEQFF
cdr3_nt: TGCGCCAGCAGCCGGGACTCCCCTTGGAATGAGCAGTTCTTC

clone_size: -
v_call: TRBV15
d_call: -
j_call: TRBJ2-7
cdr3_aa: CATSREQGSSYEQYF
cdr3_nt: TGTGCCACCAGCAGAGAACAGGGCAGTTCCTACGAGCAGTACTTC

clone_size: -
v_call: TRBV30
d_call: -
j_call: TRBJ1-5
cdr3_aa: CAWSVFTSNQPQHF
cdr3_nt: TGTGCCTGGAGTGTATTCACTAGCAATCAGCCCCAGCATTTT

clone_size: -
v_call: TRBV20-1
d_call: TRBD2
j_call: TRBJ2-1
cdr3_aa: CSATRLAYNEQFF
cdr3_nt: TGCAGTGCTACGCGACTAGCGTACAATGAGCAGTTCTTC

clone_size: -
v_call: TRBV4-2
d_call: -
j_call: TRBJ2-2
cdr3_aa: CASSQTYTGELFF
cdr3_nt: TGTGCCAGCAGCCAAACTTACACCGGGGAGCTGTTTTTT

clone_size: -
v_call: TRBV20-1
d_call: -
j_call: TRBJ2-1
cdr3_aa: CSAPRSVGEQFF
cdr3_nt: TGCAGTGCCCCGAGGTCCGTGGGTGAGCAGTTCTTC

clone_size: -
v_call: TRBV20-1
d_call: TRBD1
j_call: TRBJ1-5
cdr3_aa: CSPFPRTGGNQPQHF
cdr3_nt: TGCAGTCCCTTCCCCAGGACAGGGGGCAATCAGCCCCAGCATTTT

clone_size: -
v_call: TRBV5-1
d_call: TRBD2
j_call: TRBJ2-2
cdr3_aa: CASSLVLADNTGELFF
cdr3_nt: TGCGCCAGCAGCTTGGTCCTAGCGGATAACACCGGGGAGCTGTTTTTT

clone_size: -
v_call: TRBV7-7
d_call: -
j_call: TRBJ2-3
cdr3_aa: CASSLGLLSTDTQYF
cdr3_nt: TGTGCTAGCAGCTTAGGGCTACTTAGCACAGATACGCAGTATTTT

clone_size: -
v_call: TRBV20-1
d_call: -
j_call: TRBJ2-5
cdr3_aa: CSVERVDREETQYF
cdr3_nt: TGCAGTGTCGAACGGGTGGACAGAGAAGAGACCCAGTACTTC

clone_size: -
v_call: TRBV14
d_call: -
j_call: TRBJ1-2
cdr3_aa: CASRLGTSRSGYTF
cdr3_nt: TGTGCCAGCAGGCTAGGGACCTCCCGGAGTGGCTACACCTTC

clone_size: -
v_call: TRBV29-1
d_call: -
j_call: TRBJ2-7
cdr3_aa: CSVGDSAWYEQYF
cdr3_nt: TGCAGCGTGGGGGACTCTGCATGGTACGAGCAGTACTTC

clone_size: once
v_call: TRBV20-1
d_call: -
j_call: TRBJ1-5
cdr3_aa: CSARVSNQPQHF
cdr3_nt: TGCAGTGCTAGAGTTAGCAATCAGCCCCAGCATTTT

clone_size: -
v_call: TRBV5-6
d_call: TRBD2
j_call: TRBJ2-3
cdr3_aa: CASSFREAGAGINPQYF
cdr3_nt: TGTGCCAGCAGCTTTCGTGAAGCGGGAGCGGGGATCAACCCGCAGTATTTT

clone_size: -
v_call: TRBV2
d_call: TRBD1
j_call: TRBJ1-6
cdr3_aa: CASSEAEGARSPLHF
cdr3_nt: TGTGCCAGCAGTGAAGCTGAGGGGGCCCGGTCACCCCTCCACTTT

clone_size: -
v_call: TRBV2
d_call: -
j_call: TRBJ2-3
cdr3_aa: CASRVSGLSDTDTQYF
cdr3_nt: TGTGCCAGCAGGGTCTCGGGACTCTCCGACACAGATACGCAGTATTTT

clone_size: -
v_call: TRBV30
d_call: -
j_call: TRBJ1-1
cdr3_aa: CAWTRVAEAFF
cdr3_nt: TGTGCCTGGACCCGAGTGGCTGAAGCTTTCTTT

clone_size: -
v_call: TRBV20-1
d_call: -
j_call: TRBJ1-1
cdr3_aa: CSARDPRERSNTEAFF
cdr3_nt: TGCAGTGCTAGAGATCCGAGGGAAAGGTCGAACACTGAAGCTTTCTTT

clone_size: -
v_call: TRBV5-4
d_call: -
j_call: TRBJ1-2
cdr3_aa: CASSLDGGPGGYTF
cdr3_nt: TGTGCCAGCAGCTTGGATGGAGGCCCGGGAGGCTACACCTTC

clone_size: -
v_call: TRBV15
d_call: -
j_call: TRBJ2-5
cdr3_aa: CATSRGRGRETQYF
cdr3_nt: TGTGCCACCAGCAGGGGACGTGGGAGAGAGACCCAGTACTTC

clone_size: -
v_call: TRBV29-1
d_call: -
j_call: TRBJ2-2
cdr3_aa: CSVAGTGELFF
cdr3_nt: TGCAGCGTTGCAGGCACCGGGGAGCTGTTTTTT

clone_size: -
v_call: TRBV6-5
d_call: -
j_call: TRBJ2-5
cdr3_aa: CASSYRGAGETQYF
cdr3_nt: TGTGCCAGCAGTTACCGGGGGGCTGGGGAGACCCAGTACTTC

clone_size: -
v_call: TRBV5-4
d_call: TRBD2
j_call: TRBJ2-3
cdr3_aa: CASSQGTSGMGADTQYF
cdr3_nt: TGTGCCAGCAGCCAAGGGACTAGCGGGATGGGAGCAGATACGCAGTATTTT

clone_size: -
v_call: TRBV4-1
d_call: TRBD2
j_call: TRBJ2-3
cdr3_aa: CASSQSGRAGTDTQYF
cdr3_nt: TGCGCCAGCAGTCAAAGCGGGAGGGCGGGCACAGATACGCAGTATTTT

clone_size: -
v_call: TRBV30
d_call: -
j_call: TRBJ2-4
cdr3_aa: CAWSPRLAKNIQYF
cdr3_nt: TGTGCCTGGAGTCCCCGGCTAGCCAAAAACATTCAGTACTTC

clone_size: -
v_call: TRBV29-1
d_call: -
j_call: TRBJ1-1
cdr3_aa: CSVVFMNTEAFF
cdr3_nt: TGCAGCGTTGTTTTTATGAACACTGAAGCTTTCTTT

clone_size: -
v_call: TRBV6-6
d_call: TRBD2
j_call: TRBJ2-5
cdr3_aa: CATLTSGRGETQYF
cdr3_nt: TGTGCCACCCTGACTAGCGGGAGGGGCGAGACCCAGTACTTC

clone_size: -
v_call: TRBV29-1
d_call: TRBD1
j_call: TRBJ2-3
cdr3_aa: CSVEDADRGHSDTQYF
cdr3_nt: TGCAGCGTTGAAGATGCTGACAGGGGGCATTCAGATACGCAGTATTTT

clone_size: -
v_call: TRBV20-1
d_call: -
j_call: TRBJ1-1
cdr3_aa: CSALGYTEAFF
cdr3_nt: TGCAGTGCTTTGGGTTACACTGAAGCTTTCTTT

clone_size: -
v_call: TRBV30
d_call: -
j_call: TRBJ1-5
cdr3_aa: CAWSKGVVGQPQHF
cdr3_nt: TGTGCCTGGTCGAAGGGGGTGGTTGGTCAGCCCCAGCATTTT

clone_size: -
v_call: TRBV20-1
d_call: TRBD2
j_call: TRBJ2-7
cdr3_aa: CSARFGAGDSDEQYF
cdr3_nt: TGCAGTGCTAGGTTCGGGGCGGGAGATAGCGACGAGCAGTACTTC

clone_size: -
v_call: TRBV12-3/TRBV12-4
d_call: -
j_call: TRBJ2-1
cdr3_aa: CASSFLGGRDNEQFF
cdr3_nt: TGTGCCAGCAGTTTTTTGGGGGGCAGGGACAATGAGCAGTTCTTC

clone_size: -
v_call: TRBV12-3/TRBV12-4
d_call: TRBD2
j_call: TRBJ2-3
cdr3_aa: CASSLTSGRDTQYF
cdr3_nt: TGTGCCAGCAGCCTGACTAGCGGGAGGGATACGCAGTATTTT

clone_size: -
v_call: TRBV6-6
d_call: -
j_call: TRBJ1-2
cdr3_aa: CASSYTTAYGYTF
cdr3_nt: TGTGCCAGCAGTTACACGACAGCCTATGGCTACACCTTC

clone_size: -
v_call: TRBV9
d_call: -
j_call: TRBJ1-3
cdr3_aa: CASSVADGTPSF
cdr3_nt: -

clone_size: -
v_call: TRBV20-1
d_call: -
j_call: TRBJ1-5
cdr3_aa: CSARVVKELGPQHF
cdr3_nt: TGCAGTGCTAGAGTAGTAAAGGAGCTCGGGCCCCAGCATTTT

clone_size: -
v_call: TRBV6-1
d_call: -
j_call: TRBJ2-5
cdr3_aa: CASSRSETQYF
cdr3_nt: TGTGCCAGCAGTCGGTCGGAGACCCAGTACTTC

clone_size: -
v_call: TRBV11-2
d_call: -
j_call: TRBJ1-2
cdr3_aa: CASSPGPGLSNYGYTF
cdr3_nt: TGTGCCAGCAGTCCAGGCCCTGGGCTTTCGAACTATGGCTACACCTTC

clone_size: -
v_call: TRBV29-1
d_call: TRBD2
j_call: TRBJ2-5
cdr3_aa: CSVGLAGGVETQYF
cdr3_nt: TGCAGCGTCGGACTAGCGGGAGGTGTCGAGACCCAGTACTTC

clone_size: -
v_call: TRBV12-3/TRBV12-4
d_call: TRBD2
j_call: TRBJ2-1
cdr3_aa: CASSPRAGGPSGNEQFF
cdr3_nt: TGTGCCAGCAGTCCCCGAGCGGGAGGGCCTTCGGGCAATGAGCAGTTCTTC

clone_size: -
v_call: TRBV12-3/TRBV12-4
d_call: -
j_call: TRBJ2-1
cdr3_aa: CASSKRQNNEQFF
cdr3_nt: TGTGCCAGCAGTAAACGACAGAACAATGAGCAGTTCTTC

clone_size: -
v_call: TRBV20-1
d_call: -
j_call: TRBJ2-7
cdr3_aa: CSATRDPINYEQYF
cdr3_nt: TGCAGTGCTACTCGGGACCCCATAAACTACGAGCAGTACTTC

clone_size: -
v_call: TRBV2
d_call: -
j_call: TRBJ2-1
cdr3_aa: CASLRAGFRGEQFF
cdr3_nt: TGTGCCAGCCTAAGAGCGGGGTTCAGGGGTGAGCAGTTCTTC

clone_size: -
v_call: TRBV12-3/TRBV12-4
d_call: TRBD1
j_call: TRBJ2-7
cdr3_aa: CASSLEGQGYEQYF
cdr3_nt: TGTGCCAGCAGTTTAGAAGGACAGGGCTACGAGCAGTACTTC

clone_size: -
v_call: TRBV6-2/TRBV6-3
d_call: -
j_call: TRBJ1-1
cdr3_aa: CASSYRETNTEAFF
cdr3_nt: TGTGCCAGCAGTTACAGGGAGACGAACACTGAAGCTTTCTTT

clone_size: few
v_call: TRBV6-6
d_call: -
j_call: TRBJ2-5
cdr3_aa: CASRMTNSGGETQYF
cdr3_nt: TGTGCCAGCAGGATGACCAATTCAGGAGGGGAGACCCAGTACTTC

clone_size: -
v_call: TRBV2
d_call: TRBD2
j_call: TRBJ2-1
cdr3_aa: CASSPTSGGIRGNEQFF
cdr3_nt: TGTGCCAGCAGTCCCACTAGCGGGGGAATCAGGGGCAATGAGCAGTTCTTC

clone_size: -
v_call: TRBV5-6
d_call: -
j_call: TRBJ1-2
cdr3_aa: CASTLDGSYGYTF
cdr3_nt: TGTGCCAGCACCCTCGACGGAAGCTATGGCTACACCTTC

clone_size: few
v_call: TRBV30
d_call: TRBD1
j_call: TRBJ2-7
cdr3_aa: CAWSPTGTGSSQQYF
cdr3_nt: TGTGCCTGGAGCCCCACTGGGACAGGGTCTAGCCAGCAGTACTTC

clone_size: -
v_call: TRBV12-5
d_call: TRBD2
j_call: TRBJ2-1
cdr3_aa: CASGSPTSGSGNEQFF
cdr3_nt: TGTGCTAGTGGTTCGCCGACTAGCGGGAGTGGCAATGAGCAGTTCTTC